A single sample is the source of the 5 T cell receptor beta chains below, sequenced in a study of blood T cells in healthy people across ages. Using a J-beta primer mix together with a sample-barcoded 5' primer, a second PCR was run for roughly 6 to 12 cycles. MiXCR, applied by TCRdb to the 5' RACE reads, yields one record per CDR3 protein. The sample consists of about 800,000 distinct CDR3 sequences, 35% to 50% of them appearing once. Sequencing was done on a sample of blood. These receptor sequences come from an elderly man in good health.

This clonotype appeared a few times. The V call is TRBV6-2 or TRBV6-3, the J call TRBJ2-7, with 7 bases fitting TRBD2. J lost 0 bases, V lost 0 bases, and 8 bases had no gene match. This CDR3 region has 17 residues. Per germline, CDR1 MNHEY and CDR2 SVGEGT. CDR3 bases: TGTGCCAGCAGTTACTCCCCGACTAGCAGGAGCTCCTACGAGCAGTACTTC. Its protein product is CASSYSPTSRSSYEQYF.

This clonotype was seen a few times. CDR3 coding DNA: TGCGCCAGCAGCCAAGATCGGGCAGGCGTCTATGGCTACACCTTC. Encoded protein: CASSQDRAGVYGYTF. The chain uses TRBV4-1 and TRBJ1-2; D gene unclear. Trimming cost V 0 bases and J 4 bases, with 12 bases left between them. The germline V gene has CDR1 MGHRA and CDR2 YSYEKL. This CDR3 region has 15 residues.

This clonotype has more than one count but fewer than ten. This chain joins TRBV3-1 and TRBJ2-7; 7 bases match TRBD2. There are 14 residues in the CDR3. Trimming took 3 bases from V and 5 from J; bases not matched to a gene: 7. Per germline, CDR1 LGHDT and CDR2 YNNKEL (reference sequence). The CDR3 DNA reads TGTGCCAGCAGCCAGCGGCGGGAGAAGAACGAGCAGTACTTC. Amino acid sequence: CASSQRREKNEQYF.

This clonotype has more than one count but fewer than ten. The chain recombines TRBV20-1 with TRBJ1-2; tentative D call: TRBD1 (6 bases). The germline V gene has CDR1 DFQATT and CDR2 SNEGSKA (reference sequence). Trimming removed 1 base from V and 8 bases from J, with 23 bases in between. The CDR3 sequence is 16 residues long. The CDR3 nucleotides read TGCAGTGCTAGAGTAGGTCGGGACACCTTATCGAGGGGCTACACCTTC. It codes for CSARVGRDTLSRGYTF.

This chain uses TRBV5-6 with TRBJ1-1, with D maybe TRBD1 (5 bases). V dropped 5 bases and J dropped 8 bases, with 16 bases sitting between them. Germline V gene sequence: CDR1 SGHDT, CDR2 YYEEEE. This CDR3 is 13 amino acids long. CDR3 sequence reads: CASSDGDFSEAFF. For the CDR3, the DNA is TGTGCCAGCAGTGACGGGGACTTTTCAGAAGCTTTCTTT.